Presented here are 23 T cell receptor beta chains from one specimen sequenced in a study of shared clonotypes between healthy human individuals. Selected positively for CCR7 and CD45RO-negative, naive CD8 cells excluded terminally differentiated effector memory CD45RA+ cells. The repertoire was sequenced with immunoSEQ multiplex PCR; TCRdb's copy has only in-frame clones and lacks some. Here the sample spans millions of clones, 85% to 95% being singletons. Sequenced sample: naive CD8+ T cells from PBMCs. The receptors shown here come from a man in his late teens or twenties in good health. Some clones in this sample may be carry-over from other donors' samples.

The V call is TRBV6-1, the J call TRBJ1-1; 9 bases line up with TRBD1. The germline V gene has CDR1 MNHNS and CDR2 SASEGT. J was trimmed by 7 bases and V by 2 bases; bases with no gene match: 11. This CDR3 region has 16 residues. CDR3 nucleotide sequence: TGTGCCAGCAGTGAATCCGACAACAGGGGGCAGGGTGAAGCTTTCTTT. Translating it yields CASSESDNRGQGEAFF.

The rearrangement joins TRBV27 to TRBJ2-7; D possibly corresponds to TRBD1 (6 bases). Germline loops: CDR1 MNHEY, CDR2 SMNVEV (reference sequence). Trimming removed 6 bases at V and 1 base at J, with 13 bases between. The CDR3 consists of 14 residues. The CDR3 spells CASRPHTGSYEQYF. DNA for the CDR3: TGTGCCAGCAGACCCCATACAGGGTCCTACGAGCAGTACTTC.

This clone was recorded a few times. The chain recombines TRBV5-1 with TRBJ2-7, with D perhaps matching TRBD1 (6 bases). The CDR3 has 15 residues. The germline CDR1 and CDR2 sequences are SGHRS and YFSETQ. V was clipped by 4 bases and J by 3 bases, with 17 bases between them. CDR3 in amino acids: CASSSRQAMGYEQYF. The CDR3 DNA is TGCGCCAGCAGCAGCAGACAGGCTATGGGCTACGAGCAGTACTTC. Full variable domain (rest looked up from reference TRBV5-1 and TRBJ2-7): KAGVTQTPRYLIKTRGQQVTLSCSPISGHRSVSWYQQTPGQGLQFLFEYFSETQRNKGNFPGRFSGRQFSNSRSEMNVSTLELGDSALYLCASSSRQAMGYEQYFGPGTRLTVT.

A single count supports this clone. The chain links TRBV25-1 to TRBJ2-7; 8 bases line up with TRBD1. This CDR3 spans 12 amino acids. Germline CDR1 and CDR2: MGHDK and SYGVNS. The V gene end was trimmed by 6 bases and the J gene end by 6 bases; junction bases not matched to a gene: 4. The CDR3 region is CASSWTGTEQYF. Written as DNA, the CDR3 is TGTGCCAGCAGCTGGACAGGGACCGAGCAGTACTTC.

This clone was recorded only once. The V gene is TRBV5-1, the J gene TRBJ2-3; D might be TRBD2 (5 bases). Germline CDR1 is SGHRS and CDR2 is YFSETQ. V dropped 3 bases and J dropped 6 bases, with 17 bases sitting between them. The length of the CDR3 is 15 residues. CDR3 nucleotide sequence: TGCGCCAGCAGCTGGACGGGGTTGGGAGTGGATACGCAGTATTTT. This translates into CASSWTGLGVDTQYF.

With regard to this clone: Different DNA sequences within this sample yield the same CDR3. This sequence joins TRBV5-1 and TRBJ2-7, with unresolved D. The V gene lost 2 bases and the J gene lost 0 bases, with 6 bases spanning the gap. Looked up from germline, CDR1 is SGHRS and CDR2 is YFSETQ. The CDR3 contains 13 residues. The DNA of the CDR3 is TGCGCCAGCAGCTTTGGTAGCTCCTACGAGCAGTACTTC. It translates to CASSFGSSYEQYF.

This chain joins TRBV27 and TRBJ1-2; D possibly corresponds to TRBD1 (6 bases). CDR1 and CDR2 from the germline V gene are MNHEY and SMNVEV (reference sequence). The CDR3 contains 12 residues. Trimming cost V 5 bases and J 8 bases, with 12 bases left between them. This CDR3 reads CASSTRGRGYTF. Written as DNA, the CDR3 is TGTGCCAGCAGTACCCGGGGGCGGGGCTACACCTTC.

V usage is TRBV5-6 and J usage is TRBJ1-1; tentative D call: TRBD1 (5 bases). The CDR3 is made up of 11 amino acids. The ends were cut back, 2 bases at V and 8 bases at J, with 7 bases in the middle. Germline CDR1 reads SGHDT; CDR2 reads YYEEEE. The CDR3 loop reads CASSFRGEAFF. The CDR3, as DNA: TGTGCCAGCAGCTTTCGGGGGGAAGCTTTCTTT.

The chain carries TRBV6-1 and TRBJ2-7; D possibly corresponds to TRBD1 (6 bases). The CDR3 covers 15 residues. V was cut by 1 base and J by 3 bases, with 13 bases left in between. The germline CDR1 and CDR2 sequences are MNHNS and SASEGT. The CDR3, as DNA: TGTGCCAGCAGTGAAGGCCAGGGGTATAGCTACGAGCAGTACTTC. Translating it yields CASSEGQGYSYEQYF.

The chain couples TRBV11-2 to TRBJ2-2; 13 bases map to TRBD2. V lost 1 base, J lost 4 bases, and 9 bases stayed unmatched. Germline V CDR1 and CDR2: SGHAT, FQNNGV. The CDR3 consists of 19 residues. CDR3 protein: CASSLGVRLAGGLTGELFF. CDR3 nucleotides: TGTGCCAGCAGCTTAGGTGTCCGACTAGCGGGAGGCCTCACCGGGGAGCTGTTTTTT.

The V and J genes are TRBV11-3 and TRBJ2-1; 10 nucleotides align to TRBD2. Germline trimming cut 0 bases from V and 6 bases from J; bases unmatched to any gene: 14. CDR1 and CDR2 from the germline V gene are SGHNT and YENEEA. This CDR3 comprises 19 residues. The CDR3 sequence: CASSLDRGTSGTLGNEQFF. The CDR3 DNA reads as TGTGCCAGCAGCTTAGATCGTGGCACTAGCGGGACTCTTGGCAATGAGCAGTTCTTC.

This sequence joins TRBV11-2 and TRBJ2-3; tentative D call: TRBD2 (5 bases). Germline V gene data show CDR1 as SGHAT and CDR2 as FQNNGV. Trimming removed 3 bases from V and 0 bases from J, with 10 bases in between. The CDR3 loop spans 15 amino acids. The CDR3 loop is CASSFSPGSTDTQYF. The CDR3 DNA reads as TGTGCCAGCAGCTTTAGTCCGGGAAGCACAGATACGCAGTATTTT.

This rearrangement joins TRBV30 to TRBJ2-7, with 8 bases that match TRBD1. Germline V lookup: CDR1 GTSNPN, CDR2 SVGIG (reference sequence). CDR3 length: 13 amino acids. V shed 4 bases, J shed 4 bases, and the junction held 6 bases outside the gene matches. The CDR3 region has the DNA TGTGCCTGGATAGCAGGGGGCTCTTACGAGCAGTACTTC. Translating it yields CAWIAGGSYEQYF.

The chain employs TRBV29-1 and TRBJ2-5; maybe TRBD2 (5 bases). In germline, CDR1 is SQVTM, CDR2 ANQGSEA. This CDR3 has 16 amino acids. V was shortened by 4 bases and J by 3 bases, with 21 bases between the two germline ends. CDR3 sequence: CSVGGGSGLAEETQYF. CDR3 bases: TGCAGCGTTGGCGGTGGGAGTGGCCTAGCAGAAGAGACCCAGTACTTC.

This rearrangement joins TRBV9 to TRBJ2-5, with D unclear. Trimming removed 3 bases at V and 3 bases at J, with 9 bases between. The CDR3 has 13 residues. CDR1 is SGDLS, CDR2 YYNGEE, per germline. The CDR3 spells CASSDRSEETQYF. The CDR3, as DNA: TGTGCCAGCAGCGATAGGAGCGAAGAGACCCAGTACTTC.

In DNA form, the CDR3 reads TGCGCCAGCAGCCTCCCCGGAGTTAGCGGGAGGAACACCGGGGAGCTGTTTTTT. Amino acid sequence: CASSLPGVSGRNTGELFF. The chain combines TRBV4-1 with TRBJ2-2; 9 positions agree with TRBD2. Germline V gene data show CDR1 as MGHRA and CDR2 as YSYEKL. This CDR3 region has 18 residues. With V trimmed by 4 bases and J by 1 base, 10 bases remained unmatched.

The chain combines TRBV7-2 with TRBJ2-7; TRBD1 aligns across 9 bases. CDR3 length: 19 residues. CDR1 and CDR2 (germline): SGHTA, FQGNSA. Trimming took 3 bases from V and 3 from J; bases not matched to a gene: 18. As DNA, the CDR3 is TGTGCCAGCAGCTTGGCAGTGCGAACGGGACAGGGAAGCAACTACGAGCAGTACTTC. It yields the protein CASSLAVRTGQGSNYEQYF.

The chain has TRBV29-1 and TRBJ1-2; the match to TRBD1 covers 7 bases. The CDR3 is made up of 15 amino acids. Germline V gives CDR1 SQVTM, CDR2 ANQGSEA. Trimming removed 3 bases from V and 4 bases from J; junction bases left unmatched: 11. The CDR3 spells CSVDPDWTGVYGYTF. The CDR3 region has the DNA TGCAGCGTTGATCCGGATTGGACAGGAGTCTATGGCTACACCTTC.

This chain connects TRBV10-3 to TRBJ2-7, with 10 bases identical to TRBD1. After removal of 5 bases from V and 6 bases from J, the junction contained 7 bases not matched to a gene. Germline lookup yields CDR1 ENHRY and CDR2 SYGVKD. The CDR3 has 14 amino acids. In DNA form, the CDR3 reads TGTGCCATCAGTAGGGGACAGGGGATCGGCGAGCAGTACTTC. It codes for CAISRGQGIGEQYF.

This chain links TRBV4-3 with TRBJ2-7, with a possible D match to TRBD1 (7 bases). Germline CDR1 and CDR2: LGHNA and YSLEER. The CDR3 sequence is 17 residues long. The germline V and J ends were trimmed by 2 bases and 3 bases, with 20 bases remaining between them. The CDR3 is CASSQTRQGGGFYEQYF. As DNA, the CDR3 is TGCGCCAGCAGCCAAACCCGACAGGGAGGAGGATTCTACGAGCAGTACTTC.

On this clone: The same CDR3 arises from other DNA sequences in this sample as well. The gene calls are TRBV28 and TRBJ2-7, with D unclear. The V end lost 3 bases, the J end lost 5 bases, and 2 bases lay between the germline ends. This CDR3 spans 10 amino acids. Per the germline V gene, CDR1 is MDHEN and CDR2 is SYDVKM. CDR3 in DNA: TGTGCCAGCAGTTTGCACGAGCAGTACTTC. This gives the protein CASSLHEQYF.

The rearrangement links TRBV4-3 to TRBJ2-7; 11 bases fit TRBD2. Per the germline V gene, CDR1 is LGHNA and CDR2 is YSLEER. The CDR3 is made up of 15 amino acids. Trimming at V came to 0 bases and at J to 7 bases, leaving 5 bases not matched to a gene. The CDR3 spells CASSQDGRTSGEQYF. In DNA form, the CDR3 reads TGCGCCAGCAGCCAAGATGGGAGGACTAGCGGGGAGCAGTACTTC.

In its sample, this clone was seen once. The chain has TRBV14 and TRBJ2-2; no definite D call. V dropped 4 bases and J dropped 1 base, with 7 bases sitting between them. The CDR3 covers 14 residues. Germline loops: CDR1 SGHDN, CDR2 FVKESK. This chain's CDR3 is CASSLWLNTGELFF. Written as DNA, the CDR3 is TGTGCCAGCAGCCTGTGGTTGAACACCGGGGAGCTGTTTTTT. The entire variable domain, with the rest obtained from reference TRBV14 and TRBJ2-2, is as follows: EAGVTQFPSHSVIEKGQTVTLRCDPISGHDNLYWYRRVMGKEIKFLLHFVKESKQDESGMPNNRFLAERTGGTYSTLKVQPAELEDSGVYFCASSLWLNTGELFFGEGSRLTVL.